Listed here is a single TCR beta chain. The V gene lost 4 bases and the J gene lost 0 bases, with 12 bases spanning the gap. This CDR3 is built from 16 residues. CDR1 and CDR2 from the germline V gene are SEHNR and FQNEAQ (reference sequence). Stable disease denoted Graves' hyperthyroidism without ophthalmopathy progression within 18 months. This entry is derived from a study of T cells in Graves' hyperthyroidism and ophthalmopathy. Using RNA transcripts as the source, TCR beta CDR3 regions were amplified. First-round RT-PCR of the TCR CDR3 relied on the HTBI primer set. Each CDR3 protein gets one entry after TCRdb re-called the multiplex PCR reads with MiXCR. The data show roughly 580,000 distinct CDR3 sequences, about half seen once.

The source material was peripheral blood or thyroid tissue (not recorded which). The chain carries TRBV7-9 and TRBJ1-4; a possible D gene is TRBD1 (6 bases). The sequence derives from a woman between 18 and 29 years old with Graves' hyperthyroidism. In DNA form, the CDR3 reads TGTGCCAGCAGCTCTTCGGACAGTGCAACTAATGAAAAACTGTTTTTT. Translated: CASSSSDSATNEKLFF.